There are many counts of the clone carrying this T cell receptor beta chain. This sample was included in a study of neurological immune-mediated disorders. From the 5' RACE reads, TCRdb called clonotypes with MiXCR, one entry per CDR3 protein. The profile shows more than 30,000 distinct CDR3 sequences, roughly 3.7% of them singletons. The germline gives CDR1 SGHRS, CDR2 YFSETQ. The CDR3 contains 15 residues. Trimming took 4 bases from V and 6 from J; bases not matched to a gene: 11. What was sequenced was CD4+ T cells from blood. The rearrangement links TRBV5-1 to TRBJ2-7; 9 bases are a match to TRBD1. The TCR sequence derives from a woman aged 40 to 50 in good health. The CDR3 loop is CASSAPGTGKGEQYF. CDR3 bases: TGCGCCAGCAGCGCCCCCGGGACAGGGAAGGGCGAGCAGTACTTC.